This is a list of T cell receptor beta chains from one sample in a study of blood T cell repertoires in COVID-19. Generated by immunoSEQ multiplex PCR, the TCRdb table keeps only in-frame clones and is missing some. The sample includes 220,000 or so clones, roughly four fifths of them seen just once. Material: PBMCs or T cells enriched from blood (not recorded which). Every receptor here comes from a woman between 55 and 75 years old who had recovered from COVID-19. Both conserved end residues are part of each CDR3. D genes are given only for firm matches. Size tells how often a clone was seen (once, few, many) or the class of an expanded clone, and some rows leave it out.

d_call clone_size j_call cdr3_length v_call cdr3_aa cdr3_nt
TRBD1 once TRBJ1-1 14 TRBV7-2 CASNLQGAYTEAFF TGTGCCAGCAACCTACAGGGGGCCTACACTGAAGCTTTCTTT
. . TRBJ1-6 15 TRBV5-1 CASSPLGGYNSPLHF TGCGCCAGCAGCCCCCTCGGGGGTTATAATTCACCCCTCCACTTT
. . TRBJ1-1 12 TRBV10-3 CAIRTPYTEAFF TGTGCCATCAGAACACCCTACACTGAAGCTTTCTTT
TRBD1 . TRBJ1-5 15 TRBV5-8 CASSFVGQRRQPQHF TGTGCCAGCAGCTTCGTGGGACAGAGGAGACAGCCCCAGCATTTT
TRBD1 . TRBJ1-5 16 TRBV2 CASSDLRDSPNQPQHF TGTGCCAGCAGTGATCTTAGGGACAGCCCCAATCAGCCCCAGCATTTT
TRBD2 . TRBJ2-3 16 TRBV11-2 CASSSGTSGWRDTQYF TGTGCCAGCAGCTCAGGGACTAGCGGGTGGAGGGATACGCAGTATTTT
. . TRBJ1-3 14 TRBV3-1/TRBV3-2 CASSQQGYGNTIYF TGTGCCAGCAGCCAACAGGGGTACGGAAACACCATATATTTT
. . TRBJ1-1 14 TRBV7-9 CASSLGDTPSGAFF TGTGCCAGCAGCTTAGGAGACACGCCGTCTGGAGCTTTCTTT
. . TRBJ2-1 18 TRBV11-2 CASSLDAGSGPLYNEQFF TGTGCCAGCAGCTTAGATGCCGGTAGCGGTCCTCTCTACAATGAGCAGTTCTTC
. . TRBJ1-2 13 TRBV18 CASSPSGDYGYTF TGTGCCAGCTCACCATCAGGGGACTATGGCTACACCTTC
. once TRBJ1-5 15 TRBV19 CASRMGGGAYQPQHF TGTGCCAGTAGAATGGGCGGGGGCGCTTACCAGCCCCAGCATTTT
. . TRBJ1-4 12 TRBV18 CASSEGDEKLFF TGTGCCAGCTCCGAGGGGGATGAAAAACTGTTTTTT
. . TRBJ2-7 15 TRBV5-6 CASSLGQGGYYEQYF TGTGCCAGCAGCTTGGGGCAGGGGGGATACTACGAGCAGTACTTC
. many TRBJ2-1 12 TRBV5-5 CASSPEDRRQFF TGTGCCAGCAGCCCGGAGGACAGAAGGCAGTTCTTC
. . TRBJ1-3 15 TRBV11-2 CASRPGQLSGNTIYF TGTGCCAGCAGACCAGGACAGCTCTCTGGAAACACCATATATTTT
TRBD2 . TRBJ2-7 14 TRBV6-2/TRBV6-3 CASSGSGGAYEQYF TGTGCCAGCAGCGGAAGCGGGGGGGCGTACGAGCAGTACTTC
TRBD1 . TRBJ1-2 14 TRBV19 CASMAGTDNYGYTF TGTGCCAGTATGGCCGGGACAGACAACTATGGCTACACCTTC
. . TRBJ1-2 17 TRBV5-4 CASSSGLTGTANYGYTF TGTGCCAGCAGCTCGGGACTAACGGGAACGGCTAACTATGGCTACACCTTC
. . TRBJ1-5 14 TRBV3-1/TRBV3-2 CASSQGSGGQPQHF TGTGCCAGCAGCCAAGGATCTGGGGGCCAGCCCCAGCATTTT
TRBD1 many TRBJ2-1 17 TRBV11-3 CASSLDRGTASLDEQFF TGTGCCAGCAGCTTAGATCGTGGGACAGCCTCCCTCGATGAGCAGTTCTTC
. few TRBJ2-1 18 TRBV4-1 CASSQRIANVRSARGQFF TGCGCCAGCAGCCAAAGAATTGCTAATGTCCGGAGTGCTCGTGGTCAGTTCTTC
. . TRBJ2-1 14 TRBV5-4 CASSLEVAANEQFF TGTGCCAGCAGCTTGGAAGTAGCTGCCAATGAGCAGTTCTTC
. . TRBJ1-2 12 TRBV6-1 CASSEVGYGYTF TGTGCCAGCAGTGAAGTCGGCTATGGCTACACCTTC
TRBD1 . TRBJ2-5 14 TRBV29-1 CSVTGTGGKETQYF TGCAGCGTTACCGGGACAGGGGGTAAAGAGACCCAGTACTTC
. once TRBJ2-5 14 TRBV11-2 CASSLGSGKETQYF TGTGCCAGCAGCTTAGGTTCGGGGAAAGAGACCCAGTACTTC
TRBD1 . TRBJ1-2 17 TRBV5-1 CASSLELYRGANYGYTF TGCGCCAGCAGCTTGGAATTGTACAGGGGAGCTAACTATGGCTACACCTTC
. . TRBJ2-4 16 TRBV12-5 CASGLQAVGSKNIQYF TGTGCTAGTGGCCTTCAAGCAGTCGGGTCCAAAAACATTCAGTACTTC
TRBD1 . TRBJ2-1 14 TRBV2 CASPRDRGINEQFF TGTGCCAGCCCAAGGGACAGGGGTATCAATGAGCAGTTCTTC
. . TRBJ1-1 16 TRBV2 CASSEAGRARGTEAFF TGTGCCAGCAGTGAAGCGGGGAGGGCCCGGGGCACTGAAGCTTTCTTT
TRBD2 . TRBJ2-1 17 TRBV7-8 CASSARDGASGYNEQFF TGTGCCAGCAGCGCGAGGGATGGGGCTAGCGGTTACAATGAGCAGTTCTTC
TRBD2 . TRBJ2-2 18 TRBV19 CASSSGGLAHDLSGELFF TGTGCCAGTAGTAGTGGAGGACTAGCTCACGACCTATCCGGGGAGCTGTTTTTT
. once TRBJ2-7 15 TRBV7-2 CASSFRQAETYEQYF TGTGCCAGCAGCTTCCGACAGGCGGAAACCTACGAGCAGTACTTC
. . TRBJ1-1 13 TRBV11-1 CASSSTANTEAFF TGTGCCAGCAGCTCCACAGCGAACACTGAAGCTTTCTTT
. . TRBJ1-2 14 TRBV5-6 CASNLGHLNYGYTF TGTGCCAGCAACCTGGGCCACCTTAACTATGGCTACACCTTC
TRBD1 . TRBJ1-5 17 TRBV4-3 CASSQSPGAQGDQPQHF TGCGCCAGCAGCCAGTCACCGGGAGCACAGGGGGATCAGCCCCAGCATTTT
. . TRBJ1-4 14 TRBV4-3 CASSKEQGREKLFF TGCGCCAGCAGCAAGGAACAGGGAAGGGAAAAACTGTTTTTT
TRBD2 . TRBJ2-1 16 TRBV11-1 CASSLIGGGGGNEQFF TGTGCCAGCAGCTTGATCGGCGGCGGGGGGGGCAATGAGCAGTTCTTC
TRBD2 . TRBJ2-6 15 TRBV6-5 CASSRGVGGANVLTF TGTGCCAGCAGCCGGGGGGTTGGAGGGGCCAACGTCCTGACTTTC
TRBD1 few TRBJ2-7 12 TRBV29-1 CSVRGTAYEQYF TGCAGCGTCCGAGGGACAGCCTACGAGCAGTACTTC
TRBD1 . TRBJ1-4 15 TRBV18 CASSLSQGANEKLFF TGTGCCAGCTCACTCTCTCAGGGGGCCAATGAAAAACTGTTTTTT
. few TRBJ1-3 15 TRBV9 CASSPTVSSGNTIYF TGTGCCAGCAGCCCTACAGTTAGCTCTGGAAACACCATATATTTT
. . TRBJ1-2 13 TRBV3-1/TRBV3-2 CASSQDGGYGYTF TGTGCCAGCAGCCAAGATGGCGGTTATGGCTACACCTTC
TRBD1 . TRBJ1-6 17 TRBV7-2 CASSPRQGDFYNSPLHF TGTGCCAGCAGCCCACGACAGGGGGATTTCTATAATTCACCCCTCCACTTT
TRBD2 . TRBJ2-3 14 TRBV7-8 CASSFKRGGDTQYF TGTGCCAGCAGCTTCAAGCGGGGAGGGGATACGCAGTATTTT
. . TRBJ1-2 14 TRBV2 CASSEIGQNYGYTF TGTGCCAGCAGTGAGATCGGACAGAACTATGGCTACACCTTC
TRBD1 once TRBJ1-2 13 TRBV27 CASSLRDRDGYTF TGTGCCAGCAGTTTACGGGACAGGGATGGCTACACCTTC
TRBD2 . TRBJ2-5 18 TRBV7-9 CASSLSGGGREGLKTQYF TGTGCCAGCAGCTTAAGTGGTGGGGGACGGGAGGGCCTCAAGACCCAGTACTTC
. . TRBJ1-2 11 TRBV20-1 CSANSYSGYTF TGCAGTGCTAACTCATACAGTGGCTACACCTTC
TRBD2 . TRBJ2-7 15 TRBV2 CASSRQRGGDYEQYF TGTGCCAGCAGCCGACAGCGGGGGGGAGACTACGAGCAGTACTTC
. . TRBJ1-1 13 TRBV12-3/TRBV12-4 CASSLRGDSEAFF TGTGCCAGCAGTTTACGGGGAGACTCTGAAGCTTTCTTT